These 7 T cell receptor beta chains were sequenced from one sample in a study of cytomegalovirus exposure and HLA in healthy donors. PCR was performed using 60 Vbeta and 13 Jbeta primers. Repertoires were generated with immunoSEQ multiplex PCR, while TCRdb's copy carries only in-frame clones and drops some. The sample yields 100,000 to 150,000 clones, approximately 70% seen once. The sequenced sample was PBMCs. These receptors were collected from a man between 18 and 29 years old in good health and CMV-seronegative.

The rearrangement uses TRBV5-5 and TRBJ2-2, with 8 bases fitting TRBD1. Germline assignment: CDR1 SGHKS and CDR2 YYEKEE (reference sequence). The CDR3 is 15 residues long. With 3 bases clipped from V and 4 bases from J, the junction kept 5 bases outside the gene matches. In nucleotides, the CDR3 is TGTGCCAGCAGCTCTGGACAGGGAGGCACCGGGGAGCTGTTTTTT. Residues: CASSSGQGGTGELFF.

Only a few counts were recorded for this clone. Here the CDR3 reads CASTIAGVSYNEQFF. The CDR3, as DNA: TGCGCCAGCACTATTGCGGGTGTCTCCTACAATGAGCAGTTCTTC. V is TRBV5-1 and J is TRBJ2-1; weak D call: TRBD2 (5 bases). CDR3 length: 15 amino acids. The V and J ends lost 6 bases and 0 bases respectively, with 13 bases between them. Germline lookup yields CDR1 SGHRS and CDR2 YFSETQ.

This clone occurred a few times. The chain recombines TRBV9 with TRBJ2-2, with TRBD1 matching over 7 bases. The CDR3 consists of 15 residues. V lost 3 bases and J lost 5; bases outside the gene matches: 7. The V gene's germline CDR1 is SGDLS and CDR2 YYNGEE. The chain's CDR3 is CASSATGLETGELFF. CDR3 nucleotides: TGTGCCAGCAGCGCGACAGGGTTGGAGACCGGGGAGCTGTTTTTT.

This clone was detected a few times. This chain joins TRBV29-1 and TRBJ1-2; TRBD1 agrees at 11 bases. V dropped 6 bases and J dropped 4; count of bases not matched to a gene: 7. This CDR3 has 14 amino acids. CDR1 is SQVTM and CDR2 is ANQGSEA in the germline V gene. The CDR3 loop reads CSVERGTGGYGYTF. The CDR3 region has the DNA TGCAGCGTCGAAAGAGGGACAGGGGGCTATGGCTACACCTTC. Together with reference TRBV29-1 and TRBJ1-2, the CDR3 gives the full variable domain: SAVISQKPSRDICQRGTSLTIQCQVDSQVTMMFWYRQQPGQSLTLIATANQGSEATYESGFVIDKFPISRPNLTFSTLTVSNMSPEDSSIYLCSVERGTGGYGYTFGSGTRLTVV.

The CDR3 coding sequence is TGCAGCGTTGAAGTCACTCGCCAGGGACAGGGACCCAACGAGCAGTACTTC. Its protein is CSVEVTRQGQGPNEQYF. The chain is built from TRBV29-1 and TRBJ2-7; 9 bases align to TRBD1. Germline V CDR1 and CDR2: SQVTM, ANQGSEA. CDR3 length equals 17 residues. Trimming at V came to 1 base and at J to 5 bases, leaving 15 bases not matched to a gene.

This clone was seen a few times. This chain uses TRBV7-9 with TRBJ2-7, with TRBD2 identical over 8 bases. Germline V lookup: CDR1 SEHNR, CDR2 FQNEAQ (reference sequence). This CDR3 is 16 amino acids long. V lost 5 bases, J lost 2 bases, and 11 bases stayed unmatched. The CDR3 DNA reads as TGTGCCAGCAGCCTCTCGATAGGGACTAGAGCCTACGAGCAGTACTTC. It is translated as CASSLSIGTRAYEQYF.

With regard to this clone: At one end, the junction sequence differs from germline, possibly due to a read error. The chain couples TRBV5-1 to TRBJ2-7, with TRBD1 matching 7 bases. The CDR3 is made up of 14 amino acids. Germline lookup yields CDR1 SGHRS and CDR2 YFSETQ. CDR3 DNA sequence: TGCGCCAGCAGCTTTACCGGGACAGCCTACGAGCAGTGCTTC. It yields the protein CASSFTGTAYEQCF.